Here is one TCR beta chain with its context. Its antigen remains unidentified. The data are from a study of OX40 agonist ivuxolimab in advanced cancers. Study information: The diagnoses of dose-escalation patients were hepatocellular carcinoma, melanoma, renal cell or head and neck cancer.

Profiling relied on immunoSEQ multiplex PCR, and the TCRdb table lists in-frame clones only, not all of them. The profile shows more than 15,000 clones, around two thirds of them singletons. V lost 3 bases, J lost 0 bases, and 2 bases stayed unmatched. CDR1 and CDR2 from the germline V gene are MGHRA and YSYEKL. The CDR3 has 16 residues. Study-wide results and limits: Circulating CD4+ and CD8+ T cells showed clonal expansion by week 6 at 0.1 to 3.0 mg/kg.

The J gene is TRBJ1-4, the V gene TRBV4-1; 9 bases line up with TRBD1. The clonotype originates from an adult with an advanced solid tumor such as melanoma, head and neck, liver or kidney cancer. The sample was CD4+ or CD8+ T cells sorted from blood, taken in a trial of the OX40 agonist ivuxolimab. This CDR3 is CASSQGQGATNEKLFF. As DNA, the CDR3 is TGCGCCAGCAGCCAGGGACAGGGAGCAACTAATGAAAAACTGTTTTTT.